The 31 T cell receptor beta chains below all came from one sample that was sequenced in a study of blood T cell repertoires in COVID-19. Here immunoSEQ multiplex PCR was the method, and the copy in TCRdb shows in-frame clones only, minus some. The sample has hundreds of thousands of clones; 85% are singletons. The sample consisted of peripheral blood. The receptors here all came from a human donor in a cohort sampled during active COVID-19.

The chain couples TRBV24-1 to TRBJ1-2, with TRBD1 matching over 8 bases. J was trimmed by 8 bases and V by 3 bases; bases with no gene match: 7. The CDR3 covers 14 residues. Germline CDR1 KGHDR, CDR2 SFDVKD. CDR3 protein: CATSDDRGAGGYTF. The CDR3 region has the DNA TGTGCCACCAGTGATGACAGGGGAGCGGGCGGCTACACCTTC.

The V call is TRBV10-3, the J call TRBJ2-7, with TRBD1 as a possible D gene (6 bases). Germline CDR1 is ENHRY and CDR2 is SYGVKD. Trimming removed 8 bases from V and 6 bases from J, with 17 bases in between. This CDR3 comprises 13 residues. The DNA of the CDR3 is TGTGCCATCGGTCCGGACAGAACCCTCGAGCAGTACTTC. It yields the protein CAIGPDRTLEQYF.

CDR3 bases: TGTGCCAGCAGTGAAGCCGCGGGGCTCACAGATACGCAGTATTTT. This translates into CASSEAAGLTDTQYF. The chain has TRBV6-1 and TRBJ2-3; perhaps TRBD2 as D (6 bases). Germline V lookup: CDR1 MNHNS, CDR2 SASEGT. The CDR3 totals 15 residues. V was cut by 0 bases and J by 2 bases, with 9 bases left in between.

The genes are TRBV6-5 and TRBJ1-1; 7 bases map to TRBD1. Germline V lookup: CDR1 MNHEY, CDR2 SVGAGI. With 8 bases clipped from V and 5 bases from J, the junction kept 8 bases outside the gene matches. CDR3 length: 13 amino acids. CDR3: CASGTGESTEAFF. The CDR3 DNA sequence: TGTGCCAGCGGTACAGGGGAGAGTACTGAAGCTTTCTTT.

The rearrangement uses TRBV29-1 and TRBJ2-7; tentatively, D is TRBD1 (6 bases). The germline CDR1 and CDR2 sequences are SQVTM and ANQGSEA. V dropped 4 bases and J dropped 3 bases, with 16 bases sitting between them. The CDR3 has 14 amino acids. The CDR3 here is CSVAITGLHYEQYF. The CDR3 bases are TGCAGCGTTGCGATAACAGGGTTACACTACGAGCAGTACTTC.

V is TRBV6-1 and J is TRBJ2-3; 9 nucleotides line up with TRBD2. CDR1 is MNHNS and CDR2 is SASEGT in the germline V gene. The CDR3 runs to 15 residues. Trimming took 2 bases from V and 1 from J; bases not matched to a gene: 1. As DNA, the CDR3 is TGTGCCAGCAGTGAACAGCGGGGGGGCACAGATACGCAGTATTTT. Amino acids: CASSEQRGGTDTQYF.

This clone was seen only a few times. This chain connects TRBV11-2 to TRBJ1-6; D gene unclear. CDR1 and CDR2 (germline): SGHAT, FQNNGV. This CDR3 has 13 amino acids. Trimming took 4 bases from V and 8 from J, leaving 9 bases between them. The CDR3 nucleotides read TGTGCCAGCAGCTCTGACGGAGATTCACCCCTCCACTTT. The encoded protein is CASSSDGDSPLHF.

This clone was detected only a few times. This sequence joins TRBV27 and TRBJ1-1; D remains unclear. Trimming cost V 6 bases and J 6 bases, with 20 bases left between them. Per germline, CDR1 MNHEY and CDR2 SMNVEV (reference sequence). The CDR3 spans 15 residues. CDR3 bases: TGTGCCAGCAGCCGTTACCCGGCGGCGGTGCCTGAAGCTTTCTTT. It yields the protein CASSRYPAAVPEAFF.

The chain links TRBV12-3 or TRBV12-4 to TRBJ1-1; D is ambiguous. The CDR3 is 13 residues long. Trimming cost V 3 bases and J 1 base, with 6 bases left between them. The CDR3 region has the DNA TGTGCCAGCAGTTTGGCACCGAACACTGAAGCTTTCTTT. Encoded protein: CASSLAPNTEAFF.

The chain employs TRBV10-1 and TRBJ2-2, with D possibly TRBD1 on 7 matching bases. Trimming pared 8 bases from V and 0 bases from J, leaving 13 bases between. The CDR3 loop spans 15 amino acids. The germline V gene encodes CDR1 WNHNN and CDR2 SYGVQD (reference sequence). This chain's CDR3 is CASGGTVSNTGELFF. CDR3 nucleotides: TGCGCCAGCGGGGGGACAGTCTCGAACACCGGGGAGCTGTTTTTT.

In DNA, the CDR3 is TGTGCCATCAGGGGCGGGACAGATAACACTGAAGCTTTCTTT. It codes for CAIRGGTDNTEAFF. V and J are TRBV10-3 and TRBJ1-1, with 7 positions matching TRBD1. Germline lookup yields CDR1 ENHRY and CDR2 SYGVKD. The CDR3 is made up of 14 amino acids. The ends lost 6 bases at V and 2 bases at J; junction bases unmatched: 6.

The CDR3 DNA reads TGTGCCAGCAGCCCCGTTTTTAGGAGTAATGACTATGGCTACACCTTC. Its protein product is CASSPVFRSNDYGYTF. V is TRBV4-2 and J is TRBJ1-2; D is unresolved. This CDR3 region has 16 residues. V was trimmed by 4 bases and J by 3 bases, leaving 18 bases between them. The germline V gene encodes CDR1 LGHNA and CDR2 YNFKEQ.

In the case of this clone: At one end, the junction sequence differs from germline, possibly due to a read error. The rearrangement uses TRBV4-1 and TRBJ1-2; D ambiguous. The length of the CDR3 is 15 residues. Germline V gene sequence: CDR1 MGHRA, CDR2 YSYEKL. The CDR3 DNA reads TGCGCCAGCAGTCAATTTTTCCGGGGTCTGGGAGCCTGGGGCTTC. Translation gives CASSQFFRGLGAWGF.

This clone was seen only once. CDR3 nucleotide sequence: TGTGCCAGCAGCCAAGATTGTGGGGCAGGGCCTCTGCTCGCTAATTCACCCCTCCACTTT. It yields the protein CASSQDCGAGPLLANSPLHF. V is TRBV14 and J is TRBJ1-6; perhaps TRBD1 as D (5 bases). There are 20 residues in the CDR3. Deletions cut 0 bases from V and 6 bases from J, with 24 bases between. Per the germline V gene, CDR1 is SGHDN and CDR2 is FVKESK. Combining the CDR3 with reference TRBV14 and TRBJ1-6 gives the whole variable domain EAGVTQFPSHSVIEKGQTVTLRCDPISGHDNLYWYRRVMGKEIKFLLHFVKESKQDESGMPNNRFLAERTGGTYSTLKVQPAELEDSGVYFCASSQDCGAGPLLANSPLHFGNGTRLTVT.

The chain has TRBV5-4 and TRBJ1-2; D may be TRBD1 (5 bases). Between the trimmed V and J ends, which lost 0 bases and 8 bases, there was a span of 14 bases. The V gene's germline CDR1 is SGHNT and CDR2 YYREEE (reference sequence). This CDR3 is built from 14 residues. The CDR3 DNA follows: TGTGCCAGCAGCTTGGACAGGTTCGTTGACGGCTACACCTTC. The encoded protein is CASSLDRFVDGYTF.

The chain combines TRBV5-1 with TRBJ1-3; 8 bases map to TRBD1. V gave up 3 bases and J gave up 3 bases; unmatched junction bases: 8. The CDR3 spans 16 residues. Germline CDR1 is SGHRS and CDR2 is YFSETQ. The CDR3 region has the DNA TGCGCCAGCAGCTCGGGACAGGCCACGTTTGGAAACACCATATATTTT. Protein: CASSSGQATFGNTIYF.

V and J are TRBV5-1 and TRBJ1-4; D may be TRBD1 (5 bases). This CDR3 is built from 17 residues. Germline loops: CDR1 SGHRS, CDR2 YFSETQ. V lost 2 bases, J lost 5 bases, and 19 bases lay in between. The CDR3 loop is CASSFISGTRANEKLFF. As DNA, the CDR3 is TGCGCCAGCAGCTTTATCTCCGGGACTAGAGCCAATGAAAAACTGTTTTTT.

The J gene is TRBJ2-2, the V gene TRBV18; D remains ambiguous. Trimming stripped 0 bases from V and 0 bases from J, with 8 bases between. This CDR3 has 16 amino acids. Germline loops: CDR1 KGHSH, CDR2 LQKENI. In DNA, the CDR3 is TGTGCCAGCTCACCACCGTGGCTTACGAACACCGGGGAGCTGTTTTTT. Translating it yields CASSPPWLTNTGELFF.

The rearrangement joins TRBV5-4 to TRBJ2-1, with D maybe TRBD1 (6 bases). The CDR3 spans 15 residues. Germline V gives CDR1 SGHNT, CDR2 YYREEE (reference sequence). V lost 4 bases and J 1 base, leaving 12 bases between the germline ends. In nucleotides, the CDR3 is TGTGCCAGCAGCACCCTTACAGGGTCCTACAATGAGCAGTTCTTC. It encodes CASSTLTGSYNEQFF.

This chain joins TRBV2 and TRBJ2-5; no firm D call. Per the germline V gene, CDR1 is SNHLY and CDR2 is FYNNEI. V lost 3 bases, J lost 2 bases, and 13 bases lay in between. The CDR3 is 15 residues long. As DNA, the CDR3 is TGTGCCAGCAGTGAGGATCACGGCAGGCAAGAGACCCAGTACTTC. Protein: CASSEDHGRQETQYF.

The chain recombines TRBV5-4 with TRBJ2-3, with TRBD2 as a possible D gene (7 bases). Germline-derived CDR1 and CDR2 are SGHNT and YYREEE (reference sequence). This CDR3 contains 15 residues. The ends were cut back, 5 bases at V and 3 bases at J, with 16 bases in the middle. CDR3 in DNA: TGTGCCAGCAGGAGGGGGGGCTCGGGGACAGATACGCAGTATTTT. Its protein is CASRRGGSGTDTQYF. Based on the CDR3 plus reference TRBV5-4 and TRBJ2-3, the full variable domain is ETGVTQSPTHLIKTRGQQVTLRCSSQSGHNTVSWYQQALGQGPQFIFQYYREEENGRGNFPPRFSGLQFPNYSSELNVNALELDDSALYLCASRRGGSGTDTQYFGPGTRLTVL.

This clone appeared once. The rearrangement uses TRBV5-1 and TRBJ1-6, with D possibly matching TRBD1 (5 bases). Per the germline V gene, CDR1 is SGHRS and CDR2 is YFSETQ. Deletions cut 0 bases from V and 6 bases from J, with 7 bases between. CDR3 length: 14 residues. The CDR3 nucleotides read TGCGCCAGCAGCTTGGGACAGAGTAATTCACCCCTCCACTTT. Amino acid sequence: CASSLGQSNSPLHF.

The J gene is TRBJ2-7, the V gene TRBV5-5; D remains ambiguous. Germline loops: CDR1 SGHKS, CDR2 YYEKEE (reference sequence). The CDR3 is made up of 12 amino acids. V lost 4 bases and J lost 6, with 11 bases in between. The CDR3 loop reads CASSRVAGEQYF. The CDR3, as DNA: TGTGCCAGCAGCCGAGTAGCCGGCGAGCAGTACTTC. The full variable domain, completed using reference TRBV5-5 and TRBJ2-7, is DAGVTQSPTHLIKTRGQQVTLRCSPISGHKSVSWYQQVLGQGPQFIFQYYEKEERGRGNFPDRFSARQFPNYSSELNVNALLLGDSALYLCASSRVAGEQYFGPGTRLTVT.

There are a few counts of this clone. This chain uses TRBV2 with TRBJ1-3; D is uncertain. The germline CDR1 and CDR2 sequences are SNHLY and FYNNEI. CDR3 size: 15 residues. V was cut by 5 bases and J by 8 bases, with 19 bases left in between. The CDR3 protein is CASSPPWSESDTIYF. CDR3 nucleotide sequence: TGTGCCAGCAGTCCGCCATGGAGCGAGAGCGACACCATATATTTT.

The chain links TRBV5-1 to TRBJ1-2; D unresolved. The germline V and J ends were trimmed by 0 bases and 0 bases, with 9 bases remaining between them. The CDR3 covers 15 residues. The germline V gene has CDR1 SGHRS and CDR2 YFSETQ. The CDR3 DNA reads TGCGCCAGCAGCTTGGCCCCGGGGACTAACTATGGCTACACCTTC. Its translation: CASSLAPGTNYGYTF.

The V call is TRBV19, the J call TRBJ1-2, with D perhaps TRBD1 (6 bases). This CDR3 spans 13 amino acids. Germline assignment: CDR1 LNHDA and CDR2 SQIVND (reference sequence). V gave up 4 bases and J gave up 4 bases, with 10 bases separating them. DNA of the CDR3: TGTGCCAGTAGTAACAGGGTCCCCTATGGCTACACCTTC. This codes for CASSNRVPYGYTF.

V is TRBV6-5 and J is TRBJ2-3, with 9 bases that match TRBD1. This CDR3 spans 13 amino acids. Germline CDR1 MNHEY, CDR2 SVGAGI. The V gene end was trimmed by 7 bases and the J gene end by 7 bases; junction bases not matched to a gene: 6. For the CDR3, the DNA is TGTGCCAGCAAACAGGGGGCGACGAATACGCAGTATTTT. Encoded protein: CASKQGATNTQYF.

Details on this clone: Its ends do not fully match the called genes, so a read error is possible. The chain recombines TRBV7-3 with TRBJ2-1, with TRBD2 identical over 11 bases. Germline CDR1 and CDR2: SGHTA and FQGTGA. CDR3 length: 15 residues. CDR3 protein: CASSSSGLADKEQFF. Here the CDR3 DNA reads TGTGCCAGCAGCTCCTCGGGACTAGCGGACAAAGAGCAGTTCTTC.

The chain employs TRBV7-9 and TRBJ2-2; no reliable D call. This CDR3 region has 13 residues. V was pared by 2 bases and J by 4 bases, with 5 bases between. Germline CDR1 reads SEHNR; CDR2 reads FQNEAQ (reference sequence). The CDR3 is CASSLSLTGELFF. CDR3 coding DNA: TGTGCCAGCAGCTTATCTCTCACCGGGGAGCTGTTTTTT.

The chain links TRBV12-3 or TRBV12-4 to TRBJ2-1; D unresolved. The CDR3 spans 12 residues. Trimming took off 0 bases at V and 9 bases at J, with 6 bases between the two ends. The CDR3 DNA reads TGTGCCAGCAGTTTAGCCCTTTTTGAGCAGTTCTTC. The encoded protein is CASSLALFEQFF.

The J gene is TRBJ2-2, the V gene TRBV7-3; D is undetermined. The CDR3 loop spans 14 amino acids. Per germline, CDR1 SGHTA and CDR2 FQGTGA. Trimming shortened V by 7 bases and J by 0 bases, and 9 bases separated the two germline ends. CDR3 region: CASTVKANTGELFF. The CDR3 region has the DNA TGTGCCAGCACGGTTAAAGCGAACACCGGGGAGCTGTTTTTT.